This TCR beta chain originates from a study of T cell responses to AZD1222 COVID-19 vaccine. General observations from the study: Spike-specific TCR breadth and depth went up after people got two AZD1222 doses. Nearly half of spike-specific TCRs reportedly target variant regions that are unmutated in the B.1.351 and B.1.1.7 variants. The study identified only five or six AZD1222 recipients as seropositive at baseline.

Notes on this clone: Its target is unknown.

Using immunoSEQ multiplex PCR, the repertoire was profiled, and TCRdb retains in-frame clones only, with some absent. This sample has 100,000 to 120,000 clones, with around 90% found just once. The clonotype originates from an adult in good health. The sequencing here drew on peripheral blood, taken on day 0 of AZD1222 vaccination.

The CDR3 region has the DNA TGTGCCACCAGCAGGGGCCGGACTAGCGTGAACAATGAGCAGTTCTTC. Its translation: CATSRGRTSVNNEQFF. The V and J genes are TRBV15 and TRBJ2-1; 9 bases agree with TRBD2. The CDR3 is made up of 16 amino acids. CDR1 is LNHNV and CDR2 is YYDKDF in the germline V gene (reference sequence). V lost 3 bases and J lost 5; bases outside the gene matches: 8.